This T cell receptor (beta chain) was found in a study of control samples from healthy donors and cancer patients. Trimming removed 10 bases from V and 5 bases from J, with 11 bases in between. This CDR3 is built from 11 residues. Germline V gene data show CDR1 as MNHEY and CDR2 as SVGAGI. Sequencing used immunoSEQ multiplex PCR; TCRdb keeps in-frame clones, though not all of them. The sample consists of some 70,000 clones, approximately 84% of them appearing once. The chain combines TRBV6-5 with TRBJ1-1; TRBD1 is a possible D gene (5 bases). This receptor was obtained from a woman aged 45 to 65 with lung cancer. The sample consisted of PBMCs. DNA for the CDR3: TGTGCCACTCTACGGGGGACTGAAGCTTTCTTT. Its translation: CATLRGTEAFF.